This is a list of T cell receptor beta chains from one sample in a study of cytomegalovirus exposure and HLA in healthy donors. This table comes from immunoSEQ multiplex PCR, and its TCRdb copy is limited to in-frame clones, with some not included. The sample has approximately 180,000 clones; roughly four fifths are singletons. Sequenced input: PBMCs. These receptors were collected from a woman aged 18-35 years in good health and CMV-seronegative. Both conserved end residues are part of each CDR3. The D gene is left open where the match is weak. Clone size is given for some rows only: seen once, a few or many times, or a class if the clone is expanded.

size: .; J: TRBJ1-2; D: .; V: TRBV7-9; CDR3: CASSWGEVSDGYTF; DNA: TGTGCCAGCAGCTGGGGGGAGGTGTCGGATGGCTACACCTTC
size: .; J: TRBJ1-2; D: TRBD1; V: TRBV4-1; CDR3: CASTGQGSGYTF; DNA: TGCGCCTCTACTGGACAGGGCTCTGGCTACACCTTC
size: .; J: TRBJ2-5; D: TRBD2; V: TRBV29-1; CDR3: CSVKKSGGQDETQYF; DNA: TGCAGCGTCAAGAAAAGCGGGGGTCAAGACGAGACCCAGTACTTC
size: once; J: TRBJ2-7; D: .; V: TRBV5-6; CDR3: CASSFGQGFGEQYF; DNA: TGTGCCAGCAGCTTCGGGCAGGGTTTTGGCGAGCAGTACTTC
size: .; J: TRBJ2-3; D: TRBD1; V: TRBV4-3; CDR3: CASSQDVPGGVTDTQYF; DNA: TGCGCCAGCAGCCAAGATGTTCCAGGGGGAGTCACAGATACGCAGTATTTT
size: few; J: TRBJ2-7; D: TRBD2; V: TRBV10-3; CDR3: CAIQAGADAYEQYF; DNA: TGTGCCATCCAGGCGGGAGCGGATGCCTACGAGCAGTACTTC
size: few; J: TRBJ1-5; D: TRBD1; V: TRBV5-1; CDR3: CASIQDRGNQPQHF; DNA: TGCGCCAGCATCCAAGACAGGGGGAATCAGCCCCAGCATTTT
size: .; J: TRBJ1-6; D: TRBD1; V: TRBV2; CDR3: CASSMGTGVLSLHF; DNA: TGTGCCAGCTCAATGGGGACAGGGGTCCTGTCCCTCCACTTT
size: .; J: TRBJ2-2; D: .; V: TRBV12-2; CDR3: CASRLARLAGGPTGELFF; DNA: TGTGCAAGTCGCTTAGCGCGGCTAGCGGGAGGGCCGACCGGGGAGCTGTTTTTT
size: few; J: TRBJ1-1; D: .; V: TRBV5-4; CDR3: CASSVNSRMNTEAFF; DNA: TGTGCCAGCAGCGTCAACAGCCGGATGAACACTGAAGCTTTCTTT
size: few; J: TRBJ1-5; D: TRBD1; V: TRBV6-1; CDR3: CASSEAQVRTGKFRNQPQHF; DNA: TGTGCCAGCAGTGAAGCGCAAGTTAGGACAGGAAAGTTCCGCAATCAGCCCCAGCATTTT
size: .; J: TRBJ2-3; D: TRBD2; V: TRBV27; CDR3: CASGVLAEITDTQYF; DNA: TGTGCCAGCGGGGTCCTAGCGGAGATCACAGATACGCAGTATTTT
size: .; J: TRBJ1-5; D: .; V: TRBV30; CDR3: CAWSVLQGRNQPQHF; DNA: TGTGCCTGGAGTGTACTCCAGGGCCGCAATCAGCCCCAGCATTTT
size: .; J: TRBJ1-1; D: TRBD1; V: TRBV13; CDR3: CASSRRTGRETFF; DNA: TGTGCCAGCAGCAGAAGGACAGGGCGTGAAACTTTCTTT
size: .; J: TRBJ2-5; D: .; V: TRBV7-9; CDR3: CASSLEFRSQETQYF; DNA: TGTGCCAGCAGCTTAGAGTTCCGCAGCCAAGAGACCCAGTACTTC
size: .; J: TRBJ2-3; D: TRBD2; V: TRBV29-1; CDR3: CSVSGGSGISDTQYF; DNA: TGCAGCGTCTCCGGGGGTAGCGGGATTTCGGATACGCAGTATTTT
size: .; J: TRBJ1-1; D: .; V: TRBV28; CDR3: CASSWREVTEAFF; DNA: TGTGCCAGCAGTTGGCGGGAAGTCACTGAAGCTTTCTTT
size: once; J: TRBJ2-1; D: .; V: TRBV11-3; CDR3: CASSPYSGAGMYNEQFF; DNA: TGTGCCAGCAGCCCGTACTCTGGAGCGGGTATGTACAATGAGCAGTTCTTC
size: few; J: TRBJ1-5; D: .; V: TRBV10-3; CDR3: CAISEVRGNHQPQHF; DNA: TGTGCCATCAGTGAGGTGCGGGGGAACCATCAGCCCCAGCATTTT
size: .; J: TRBJ2-3; D: TRBD1; V: TRBV28; CDR3: CASSPRGDRGQSDTQYF; DNA: TGTGCCAGCAGTCCGAGGGGGGACAGGGGGCAATCAGATACGCAGTATTTT
size: .; J: TRBJ2-2; D: TRBD2; V: TRBV19; CDR3: CASSMGLAGFPGELFF; DNA: TGTGCCAGTAGTATGGGACTAGCGGGTTTTCCCGGGGAGCTGTTTTTT
size: .; J: TRBJ2-1; D: .; V: TRBV6-5; CDR3: CASREDSPDEQFF; DNA: TGTGCCAGCCGCGAAGACTCTCCTGATGAGCAGTTCTTC
size: .; J: TRBJ1-2; D: .; V: TRBV4-2; CDR3: CASSHLDPRGYGYTF; DNA: TGTGCCAGCAGCCACCTCGATCCGCGGGGCTATGGCTACACCTTC
size: once; J: TRBJ2-1; D: TRBD1; V: TRBV7-2; CDR3: CASSFGTGMYEQFF; DNA: TGTGCCAGCAGCTTCGGGACAGGGATGTATGAGCAGTTCTTC
size: few; J: TRBJ1-1; D: .; V: TRBV20-1; CDR3: CSARYREGAFF; DNA: TGCAGTGCTAGATATCGAGAGGGAGCTTTCTTT
size: .; J: TRBJ2-1; D: TRBD2; V: TRBV10-3; CDR3: CAISESILVVGGWRGEQFF; DNA: TGTGCCATCAGTGAGTCGATTCTTGTCGTGGGAGGGTGGCGCGGTGAGCAGTTCTTC
size: .; J: TRBJ1-1; D: .; V: TRBV27; CDR3: CASSPSLSGTEAFF; DNA: TGTGCCAGCAGTCCCTCCTTATCGGGGACTGAAGCTTTCTTT